This T cell receptor (beta chain) was identified during a study of early T cells in non-severe SARS-CoV-2 infection. Study overall: Sequencing targeted bulk RNA from unsorted whole blood, leaving chains unpaired.

Germline V lookup: CDR1 SGHRS, CDR2 YFSETQ. This CDR3 has 14 amino acids. V was pared by 4 bases and J by 2 bases, with 3 bases of the junction left unmatched. Individual cDNA molecules were tagged with unique molecular identifiers. TCRdb ran MiXCR on the 5' RACE reads and lists one entry per CDR3 protein. The repertoire holds roughly 53,000 distinct CDR3 sequences, with approximately 10% as singletons. The chain is built from TRBV5-1 and TRBJ1-5; 7 nucleotides align to TRBD1. This sequence originates from an adult who was a healthcare worker with PCR-confirmed SARS-CoV-2 infection or an uninfected control (not recorded which). The specimen was whole blood. CDR3 amino acids: CASSPRGGNQPQHF. CDR3 bases: TGCGCCAGCAGCCCCAGGGGGGGCAATCAGCCCCAGCATTTT.